This TCR beta chain was sequenced during a study of T cells in Graves' hyperthyroidism and ophthalmopathy. Overall study context: At the time of initial diagnosis and before any treatment, peripheral blood was collected. The study, taken as a whole, reports: Most clonotypes expanded in thyroid above 0.001 were likewise present in blood.

Diagnostic assessment was based on clinical symptoms, serum thyroxine and TRAb, thyroid ultrasound and orbital computed tomography. J gave up 0 bases and V 6 bases, and 7 bases lay outside the gene matches. Germline V CDR1 and CDR2: DFQATT, SNEGSKA (reference sequence). The CDR3 has 16 residues. RNA transcripts were the template for amplifying TCR beta CDR3 regions. Researchers ran a first-round RT-PCR on the TCR CDR3 using the HTBI primer set. TCRdb re-called the multiplex PCR reads with MiXCR, one entry per CDR3 protein. The sample lists around 600,000 distinct CDR3 sequences, approximately 15% occurring once. There are many counts of this clonotype. Its specificity is unknown.

The chain combines TRBV20-1 with TRBJ2-2; TRBD2 aligns across 10 bases. The sample comprised blood. This TCR derives from a woman younger than 35 with Graves' ophthalmopathy. Written as DNA, the CDR3 is TGCAGTGCCCTTTTAGCGGGAGGCTCGAACACCGGGGAGCTGTTTTTT. It yields the protein CSALLAGGSNTGELFF.